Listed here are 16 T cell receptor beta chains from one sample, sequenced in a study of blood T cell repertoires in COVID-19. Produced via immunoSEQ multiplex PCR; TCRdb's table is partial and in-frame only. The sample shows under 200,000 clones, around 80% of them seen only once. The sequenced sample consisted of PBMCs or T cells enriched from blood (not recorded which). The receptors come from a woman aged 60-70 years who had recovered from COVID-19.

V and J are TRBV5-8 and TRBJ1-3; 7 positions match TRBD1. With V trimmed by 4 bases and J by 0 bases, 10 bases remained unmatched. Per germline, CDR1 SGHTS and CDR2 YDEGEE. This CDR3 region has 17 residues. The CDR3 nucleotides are TGTGCCAGCAGCAAACTGGGACAGCCTTCCTCTGGAAACACCATATATTTT. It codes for CASSKLGQPSSGNTIYF.

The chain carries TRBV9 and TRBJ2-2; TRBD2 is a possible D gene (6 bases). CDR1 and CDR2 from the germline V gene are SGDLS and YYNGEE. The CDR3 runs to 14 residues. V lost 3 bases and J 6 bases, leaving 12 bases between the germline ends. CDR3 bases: TGTGCCAGCAGCGAGGACTACTTTCCCGGGGAGCTGTTTTTT. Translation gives CASSEDYFPGELFF.

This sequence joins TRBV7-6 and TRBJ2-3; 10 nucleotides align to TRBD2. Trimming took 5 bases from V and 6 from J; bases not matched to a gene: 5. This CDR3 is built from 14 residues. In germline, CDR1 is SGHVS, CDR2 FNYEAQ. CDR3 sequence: CASSRSGGADTQYF. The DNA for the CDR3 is TGTGCCAGCAGCCGGAGCGGGGGGGCTGATACGCAGTATTTT. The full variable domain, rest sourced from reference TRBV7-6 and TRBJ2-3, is GAGVSQSPRYKVTKRGQDVALRCDPISGHVSLYWYRQALGQGPEFLTYFNYEAQQDKSGLPNDRFSAERPEGSISTLTIQRTEQRDSAMYRCASSRSGGADTQYFGPGTRLTVL.

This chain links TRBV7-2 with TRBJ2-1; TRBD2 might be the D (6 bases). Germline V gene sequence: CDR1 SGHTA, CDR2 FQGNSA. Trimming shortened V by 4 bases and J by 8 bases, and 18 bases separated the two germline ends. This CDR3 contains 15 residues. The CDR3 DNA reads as TGTGCCAGCAGCTCCGAAGGACTGCCGGGGGATGAGCAGTTCTTC. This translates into CASSSEGLPGDEQFF. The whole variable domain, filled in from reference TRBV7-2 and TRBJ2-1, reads GAGVSQSPSNKVTEKGKDVELRCDPISGHTALYWYRQSLGQGLEFLIYFQGNSAPDKSGLPSDRFSAERTGGSVSTLTIQRTQQEDSAVYLCASSSEGLPGDEQFFGPGTRLTVL.

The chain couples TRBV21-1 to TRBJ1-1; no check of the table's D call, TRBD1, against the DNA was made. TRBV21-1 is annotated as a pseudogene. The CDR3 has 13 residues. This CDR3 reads CASSPTGNTEAFF. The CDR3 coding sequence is TGTGCCAGCAGCCCGACAGGGAACACTGAAGCTTTCTTT.

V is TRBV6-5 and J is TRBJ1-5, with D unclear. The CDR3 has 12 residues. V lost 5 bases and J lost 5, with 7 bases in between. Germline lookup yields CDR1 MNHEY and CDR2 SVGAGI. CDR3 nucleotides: TGTGCCAGCAGTAACGGGGATCAGCCCCAGCATTTT. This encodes CASSNGDQPQHF.

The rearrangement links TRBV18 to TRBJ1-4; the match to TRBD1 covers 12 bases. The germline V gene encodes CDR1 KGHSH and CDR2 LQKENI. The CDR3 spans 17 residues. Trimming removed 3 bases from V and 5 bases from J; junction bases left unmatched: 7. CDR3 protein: CASSPGTGGSGNEKLFF. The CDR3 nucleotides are TGTGCCAGCTCACCTGGGACAGGGGGCAGTGGAAATGAAAAACTGTTTTTT.

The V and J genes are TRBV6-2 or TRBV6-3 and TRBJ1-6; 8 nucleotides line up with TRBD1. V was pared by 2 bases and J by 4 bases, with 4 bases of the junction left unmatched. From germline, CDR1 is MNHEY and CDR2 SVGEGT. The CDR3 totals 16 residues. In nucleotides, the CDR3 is TGTGCCAGCAGTTACCGAGGGACAGGATATAATTCACCCCTCCACTTT. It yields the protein CASSYRGTGYNSPLHF.

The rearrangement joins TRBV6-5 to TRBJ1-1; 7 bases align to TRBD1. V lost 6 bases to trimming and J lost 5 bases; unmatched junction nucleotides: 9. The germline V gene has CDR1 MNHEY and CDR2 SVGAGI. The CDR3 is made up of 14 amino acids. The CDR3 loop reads CASRGDSRGTEAFF. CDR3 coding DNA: TGTGCCAGCAGGGGGGACAGTCGCGGAACTGAAGCTTTCTTT.

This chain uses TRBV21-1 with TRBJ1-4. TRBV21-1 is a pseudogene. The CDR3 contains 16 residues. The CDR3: CASSKFLGATNEKLFF. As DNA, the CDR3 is TGTGCCAGCAGCAAATTCCTCGGGGCAACTAATGAAAAACTGTTTTTT.

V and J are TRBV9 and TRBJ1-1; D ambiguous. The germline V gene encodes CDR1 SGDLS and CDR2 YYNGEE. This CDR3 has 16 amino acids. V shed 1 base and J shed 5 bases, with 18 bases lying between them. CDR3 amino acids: CASSVNSARTGTEAFF. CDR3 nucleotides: TGTGCCAGCAGCGTAAATTCAGCGAGGACGGGAACTGAAGCTTTCTTT.

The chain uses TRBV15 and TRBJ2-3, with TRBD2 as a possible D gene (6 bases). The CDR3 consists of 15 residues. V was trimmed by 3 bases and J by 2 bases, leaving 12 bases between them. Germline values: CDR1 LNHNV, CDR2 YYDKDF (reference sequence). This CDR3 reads CATSRLQRATDTQYF. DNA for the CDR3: TGTGCCACCAGCAGGCTCCAGCGGGCCACAGATACGCAGTATTTT.

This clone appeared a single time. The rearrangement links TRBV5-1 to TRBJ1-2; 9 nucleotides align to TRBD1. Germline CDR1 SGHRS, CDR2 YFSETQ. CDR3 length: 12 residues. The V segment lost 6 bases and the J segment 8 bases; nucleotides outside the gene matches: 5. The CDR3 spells CASTGQGRGYTF. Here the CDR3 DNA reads TGCGCCAGCACCGGACAGGGGAGAGGCTACACCTTC.

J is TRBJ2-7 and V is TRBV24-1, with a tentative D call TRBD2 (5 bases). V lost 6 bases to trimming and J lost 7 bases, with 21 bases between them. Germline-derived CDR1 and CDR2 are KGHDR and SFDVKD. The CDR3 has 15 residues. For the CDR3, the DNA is TGTGCCACCAGTATAGGTAAGGGAGCCTTGGGGGAGCAGTACTTC. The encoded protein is CATSIGKGALGEQYF.

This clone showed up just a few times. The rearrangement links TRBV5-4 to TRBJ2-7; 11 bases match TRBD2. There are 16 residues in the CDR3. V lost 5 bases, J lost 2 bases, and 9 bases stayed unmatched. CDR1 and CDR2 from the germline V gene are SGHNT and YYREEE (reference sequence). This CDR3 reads CASSSGGTSGTYEQYF. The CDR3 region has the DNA TGTGCCAGCAGTTCCGGAGGGACTAGCGGAACCTACGAGCAGTACTTC.

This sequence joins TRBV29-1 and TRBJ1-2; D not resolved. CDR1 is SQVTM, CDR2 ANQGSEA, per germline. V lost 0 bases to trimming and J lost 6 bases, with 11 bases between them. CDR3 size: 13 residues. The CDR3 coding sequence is TGCAGCGTTGAAGATCCCAATTTAGATGGCTACACCTTC. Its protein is CSVEDPNLDGYTF. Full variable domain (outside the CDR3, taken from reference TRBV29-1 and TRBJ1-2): SAVISQKPSRDICQRGTSLTIQCQVDSQVTMMFWYRQQPGQSLTLIATANQGSEATYESGFVIDKFPISRPNLTFSTLTVSNMSPEDSSIYLCSVEDPNLDGYTFGSGTRLTVV.